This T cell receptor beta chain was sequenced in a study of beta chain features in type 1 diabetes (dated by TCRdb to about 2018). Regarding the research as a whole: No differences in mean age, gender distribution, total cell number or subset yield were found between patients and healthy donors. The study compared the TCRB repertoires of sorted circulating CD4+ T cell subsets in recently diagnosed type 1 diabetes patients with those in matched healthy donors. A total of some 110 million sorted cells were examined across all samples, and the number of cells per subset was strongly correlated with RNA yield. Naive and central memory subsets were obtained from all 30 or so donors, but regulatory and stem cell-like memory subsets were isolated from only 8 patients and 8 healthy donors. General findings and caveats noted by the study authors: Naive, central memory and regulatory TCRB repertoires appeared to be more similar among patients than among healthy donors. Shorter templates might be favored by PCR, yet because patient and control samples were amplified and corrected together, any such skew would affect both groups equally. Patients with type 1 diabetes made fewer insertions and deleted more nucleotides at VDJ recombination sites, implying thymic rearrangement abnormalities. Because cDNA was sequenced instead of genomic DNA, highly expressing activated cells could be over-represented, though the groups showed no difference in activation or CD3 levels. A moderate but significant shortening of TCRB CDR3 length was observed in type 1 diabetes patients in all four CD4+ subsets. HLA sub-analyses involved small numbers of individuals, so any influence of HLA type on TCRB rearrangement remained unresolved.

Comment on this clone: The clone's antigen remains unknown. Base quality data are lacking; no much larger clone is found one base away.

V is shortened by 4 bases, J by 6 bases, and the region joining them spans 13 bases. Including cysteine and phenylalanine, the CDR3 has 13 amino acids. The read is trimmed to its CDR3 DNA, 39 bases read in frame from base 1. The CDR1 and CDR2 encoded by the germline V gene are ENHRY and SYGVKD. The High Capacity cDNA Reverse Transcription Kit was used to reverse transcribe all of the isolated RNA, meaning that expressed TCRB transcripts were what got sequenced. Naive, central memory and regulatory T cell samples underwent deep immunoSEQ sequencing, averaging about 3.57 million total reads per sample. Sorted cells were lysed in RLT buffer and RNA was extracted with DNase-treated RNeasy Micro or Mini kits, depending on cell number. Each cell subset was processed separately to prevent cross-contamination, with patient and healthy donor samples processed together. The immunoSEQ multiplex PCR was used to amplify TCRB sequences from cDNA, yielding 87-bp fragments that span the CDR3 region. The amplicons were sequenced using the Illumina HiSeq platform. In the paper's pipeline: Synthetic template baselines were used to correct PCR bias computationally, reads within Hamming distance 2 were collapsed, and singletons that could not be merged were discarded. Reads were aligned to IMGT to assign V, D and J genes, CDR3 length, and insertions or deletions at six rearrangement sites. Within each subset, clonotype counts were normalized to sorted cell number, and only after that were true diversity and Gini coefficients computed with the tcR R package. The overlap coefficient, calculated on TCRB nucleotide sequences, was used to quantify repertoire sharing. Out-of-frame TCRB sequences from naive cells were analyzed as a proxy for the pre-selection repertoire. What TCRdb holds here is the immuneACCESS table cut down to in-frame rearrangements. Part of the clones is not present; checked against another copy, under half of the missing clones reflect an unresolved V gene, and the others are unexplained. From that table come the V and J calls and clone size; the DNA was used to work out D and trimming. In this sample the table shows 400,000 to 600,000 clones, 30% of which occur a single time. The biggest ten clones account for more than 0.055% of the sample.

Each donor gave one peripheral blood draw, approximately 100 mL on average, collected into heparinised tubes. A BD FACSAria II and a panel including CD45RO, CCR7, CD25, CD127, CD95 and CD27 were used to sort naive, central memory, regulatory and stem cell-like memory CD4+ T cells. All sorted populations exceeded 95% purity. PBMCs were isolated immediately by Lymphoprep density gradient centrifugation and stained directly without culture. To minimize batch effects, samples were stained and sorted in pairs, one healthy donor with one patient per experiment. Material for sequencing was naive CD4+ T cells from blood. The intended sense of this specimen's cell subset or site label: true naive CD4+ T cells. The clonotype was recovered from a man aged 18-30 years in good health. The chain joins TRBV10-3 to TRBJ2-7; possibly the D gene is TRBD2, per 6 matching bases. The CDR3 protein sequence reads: CAISGPAGGEQYF. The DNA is TGTGCCATCAGTGGGCCAGCGGGTGGCGAGCAGTACTTC.